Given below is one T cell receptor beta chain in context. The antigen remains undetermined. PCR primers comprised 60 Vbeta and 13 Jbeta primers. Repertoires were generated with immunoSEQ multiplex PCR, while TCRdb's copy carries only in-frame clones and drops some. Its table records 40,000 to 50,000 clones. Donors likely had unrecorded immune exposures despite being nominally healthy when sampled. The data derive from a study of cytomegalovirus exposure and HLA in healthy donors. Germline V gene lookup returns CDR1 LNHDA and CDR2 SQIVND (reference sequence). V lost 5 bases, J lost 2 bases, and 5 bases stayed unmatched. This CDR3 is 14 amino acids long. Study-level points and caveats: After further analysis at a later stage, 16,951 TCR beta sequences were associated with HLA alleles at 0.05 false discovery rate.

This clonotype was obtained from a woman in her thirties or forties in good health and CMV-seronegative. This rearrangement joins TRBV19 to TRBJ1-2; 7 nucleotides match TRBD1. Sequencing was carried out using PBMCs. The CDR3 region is CASSGQATNYGYTF. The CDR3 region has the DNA TGTGCCAGTAGTGGACAGGCGACCAACTATGGCTACACCTTC. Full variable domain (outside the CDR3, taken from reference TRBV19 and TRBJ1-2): DGGITQSPKYLFRKEGQNVTLSCEQNLNHDAMYWYRQDPGQGLRLIYYSQIVNDFQKGDIAEGYSVSREKKESFPLTVTSAQKNPTAFYLCASSGQATNYGYTFGSGTRLTVV.